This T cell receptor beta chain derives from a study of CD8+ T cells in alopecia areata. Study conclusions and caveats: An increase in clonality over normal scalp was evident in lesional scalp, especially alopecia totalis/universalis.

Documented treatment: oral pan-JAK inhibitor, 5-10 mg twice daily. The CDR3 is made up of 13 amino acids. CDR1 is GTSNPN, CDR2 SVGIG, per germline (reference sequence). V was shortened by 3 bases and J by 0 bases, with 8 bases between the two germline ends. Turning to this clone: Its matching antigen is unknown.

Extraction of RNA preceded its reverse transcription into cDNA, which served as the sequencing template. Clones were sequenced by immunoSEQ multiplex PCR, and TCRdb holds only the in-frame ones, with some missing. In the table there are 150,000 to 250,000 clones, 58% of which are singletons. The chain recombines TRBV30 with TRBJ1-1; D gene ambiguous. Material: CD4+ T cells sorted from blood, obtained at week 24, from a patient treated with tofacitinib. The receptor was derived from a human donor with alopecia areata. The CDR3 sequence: CAWSQNLNTEAFF. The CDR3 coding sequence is TGTGCCTGGAGCCAGAATTTGAACACTGAAGCTTTCTTT.